These 27 T cell receptor beta chains were all obtained from the same sample, sequenced in a study of blood T cell repertoires in COVID-19. Some clones are missing from TCRdb's copy, which holds only in-frame ones; the method was immunoSEQ multiplex PCR. Of about 42,000 clones in the sample, 80% to 90% were seen once. Sequenced input: peripheral blood. Receptors were obtained from a woman in her sixties or seventies in a cohort sampled during active COVID-19.

The rearrangement uses TRBV6-2 or TRBV6-3 and TRBJ2-7; D is perhaps TRBD1 (6 bases). Per the germline V gene, CDR1 is MNHEY and CDR2 is SVGEGT. The CDR3 contains 16 residues. V was shortened by 0 bases and J by 2 bases, with 14 bases between the two germline ends. The CDR3 DNA sequence: TGTGCCAGCAGTTACTCGAGGACAGACGCCGCCTACGAGCAGTACTTC. It encodes CASSYSRTDAAYEQYF.

This rearrangement joins TRBV7-7 to TRBJ1-1; D call uncertain. The germline V gene has CDR1 SSHAT and CDR2 FNYEAQ (reference sequence). The ends were cut back, 5 bases at V and 6 bases at J, with 19 bases in the middle. The CDR3 spans 15 residues. Here the CDR3 reads CASSVKGGSGPEAFF. CDR3 DNA sequence: TGTGCCAGCAGCGTCAAGGGCGGGAGCGGTCCTGAAGCTTTCTTT.

J is TRBJ1-2 and V is TRBV27; the D gene is possibly TRBD1 (5 bases). Germline CDR1 is MNHEY and CDR2 is SMNVEV (reference sequence). Deletions cut 4 bases from V and 5 bases from J, with 11 bases between. The length of the CDR3 is 13 residues. The CDR3 region is CASSSGQGYGYTF. CDR3 DNA: TGTGCCAGCAGTTCCGGACAAGGTTATGGCTACACCTTC.

V gene TRBV6-5 combines with J gene TRBJ2-3; TRBD1 matches at 8 bases. This CDR3 has 15 residues. Losses at the gene ends were 0 bases for V and 7 bases for J; bases not matched to a gene: 6. The germline V gene encodes CDR1 MNHEY and CDR2 SVGAGI. DNA for the CDR3: TGTGCCAGCAGTTACTCGACGGACAGGGCAAATACGCAGTATTTT. This encodes CASSYSTDRANTQYF.

The chain combines TRBV5-6 with TRBJ2-1; the D gene is possibly TRBD2 (5 bases). CDR3 size: 14 residues. Germline assignment: CDR1 SGHDT and CDR2 YYEEEE. Trimming cost V 4 bases and J 0 bases, with 8 bases left between them. In DNA form, the CDR3 reads TGTGCCAGCAGCCGGACTGCCTCCTACAATGAGCAGTTCTTC. Its translation is CASSRTASYNEQFF.

The rearrangement joins TRBV7-2 to TRBJ2-7; D perhaps matches TRBD2 (5 bases). V gave up 0 bases and J gave up 10 bases, with 28 bases separating them. CDR3 size: 18 residues. Germline values: CDR1 SGHTA, CDR2 FQGNSA. This CDR3 reads CASSLAAYQSFEGRSQYF. The CDR3 DNA is TGTGCCAGCAGCTTAGCCGCGTACCAGAGCTTCGAGGGAAGGAGCCAGTACTTC.

The chain carries TRBV6-6 and TRBJ2-7; D unclear. The V gene's germline CDR1 is MNHNY and CDR2 SVGAGI (reference sequence). The CDR3 contains 12 residues. The germline V and J ends were trimmed by 6 bases and 5 bases, with 11 bases remaining between them. In nucleotides, the CDR3 is TGTGCCAGCAGCCCCCCCAGTAACGAGCAGTACTTC. It encodes CASSPPSNEQYF.

In its sample, this clone was seen once. The gene calls are TRBV27 and TRBJ1-6; D is unclear. V lost 3 bases and J lost 5, with 14 bases in between. Germline V gives CDR1 MNHEY, CDR2 SMNVEV (reference sequence). The CDR3 has 16 amino acids. The CDR3 DNA follows: TGTGCCAGCAGTTTCCTAGCCGTCAGTAATAATTCACCCCTCCACTTT. It translates to CASSFLAVSNNSPLHF.

The chain combines TRBV11-2 with TRBJ1-4; TRBD1 agrees at 9 bases. CDR3 length: 15 residues. With V trimmed by 4 bases and J by 8 bases, 8 bases remained unmatched. Looked up from germline, CDR1 is SGHAT and CDR2 is FQNNGV. This CDR3 reads CASSSGQGGQEKLFF. CDR3 bases: TGTGCCAGCAGCTCGGGACAGGGAGGACAGGAAAAACTGTTTTTT.

The chain links TRBV10-1 to TRBJ1-5; TRBD1 matches 7 bases. J was trimmed by 5 bases and V by 10 bases; bases with no gene match: 5. Looked up from germline, CDR1 is WNHNN and CDR2 is SYGVQD (reference sequence). There are 12 residues in the CDR3. The CDR3 coding sequence is TGCGCCAATCACAGGGGATATCAGCCCCAGCATTTT. Translation: CANHRGYQPQHF.

The V call is TRBV18, the J call TRBJ1-1; D not certain. V was clipped by 6 bases and J by 1 base, with 9 bases between them. Germline V gene data show CDR1 as KGHSH and CDR2 as LQKENI. The CDR3 has 13 residues. Here the CDR3 reads CASSKAGNTEAFF. The CDR3 DNA sequence: TGTGCCAGCTCCAAAGCGGGGAACACTGAAGCTTTCTTT.

This clone has more than one count but fewer than ten. This chain joins TRBV18 and TRBJ1-1; 8 bases map to TRBD1. This CDR3 region has 17 residues. V lost 1 base, J lost 5 bases, and 12 bases stayed unmatched. The germline V gene encodes CDR1 KGHSH and CDR2 LQKENI. DNA for the CDR3: TGTGCCAGCTCACCACGGATCCTTCTGACAGGGGTGACTGAAGCTTTCTTT. This encodes CASSPRILLTGVTEAFF.

For the CDR3, the DNA is TGTGCCAGCTCCCGACAGGGGGAGGGCCGCTCCTACAATGAGCAGTTCTTC. As protein: CASSRQGEGRSYNEQFF. V gene TRBV18 combines with J gene TRBJ2-1, with 9 bases identical to TRBD1. Germline lookup yields CDR1 KGHSH and CDR2 LQKENI. The CDR3 contains 17 residues. Trimming removed 6 bases from V and 0 bases from J; junction bases left unmatched: 9.

The rearrangement links TRBV4-3 to TRBJ2-7; the D gene is possibly TRBD1 (6 bases). The CDR3 runs to 16 residues. Trimming left V 3 bases short and J 2 bases short, with 17 bases between. CDR1 LGHNA and CDR2 YSLEER come from the germline V gene. The CDR3 region is CASSHSSTGETYEQYF. The CDR3 DNA reads as TGCGCCAGCAGCCACTCCTCGACAGGAGAAACCTACGAGCAGTACTTC.

The chain combines TRBV5-1 with TRBJ2-1; 12 nucleotides line up with TRBD2. V shed 2 bases and J 6 bases; nucleotides not matched to a gene: 9. CDR1 is SGHRS and CDR2 is YFSETQ in the germline V gene. The CDR3 loop spans 17 amino acids. In nucleotides, the CDR3 is TGCGCCAGCAGCTTAGACAGACTAGCGGGAGAACTCAATGAGCAGTTCTTC. This encodes CASSLDRLAGELNEQFF.

V is TRBV24-1 and J is TRBJ2-2, with TRBD2 as a possible D gene (7 bases). The V gene lost 4 bases and the J gene lost 5 bases, with 19 bases spanning the gap. The germline CDR1 and CDR2 sequences are KGHDR and SFDVKD. There are 17 residues in the CDR3. CDR3 sequence (DNA): TGTGCCACCAGTGACGCCATAGGGGGGGCTCGGACCGGGGAGCTGTTTTTT. This gives the protein CATSDAIGGARTGELFF.

In this sample, this clone turned up once. The chain links TRBV10-3 to TRBJ1-2; maybe TRBD1 (5 bases). CDR1 ENHRY and CDR2 SYGVKD come from the germline V gene. Trimming stripped 7 bases from V and 8 bases from J, with 17 bases between. The CDR3 sequence is 13 residues long. DNA of the CDR3: TGTGCCATCACCCCCGGGGGGGGTAGAGGCTACACCTTC. Translating it yields CAITPGGGRGYTF.

The chain links TRBV10-1 to TRBJ2-6; D call uncertain. Trimming took off 8 bases at V and 0 bases at J, with 8 bases between the two ends. The CDR3 has 14 residues. Germline CDR1 and CDR2: WNHNN and SYGVQD (reference sequence). DNA for the CDR3: TGCGCCAGCGGCCCGGGCTCTGGGGCCAACGTCCTGACTTTC. This codes for CASGPGSGANVLTF.

This clone was observed a single time. V usage is TRBV6-2 or TRBV6-3 and J usage is TRBJ2-5; D gene ambiguous. The V end lost 5 bases, the J end lost 2 bases, and 3 bases lay between the germline ends. The CDR3 covers 11 residues. The germline V gene has CDR1 MNHEY and CDR2 SVGEGT. CDR3 loop: CASSEQETQYF. CDR3 in DNA: TGTGCCAGCAGTGAGCAAGAGACCCAGTACTTC.

This chain connects TRBV2 to TRBJ1-2, with a tentative D call TRBD1 (6 bases). The CDR3 spans 13 residues. Germline V gene lookup returns CDR1 SNHLY and CDR2 FYNNEI. V lost 7 bases to trimming and J lost 8 bases, with 17 bases between them. The CDR3 DNA is TGTGCCAGCACGGCAGGGGCACGAAGGGGCTACACCTTC. This sequence encodes CASTAGARRGYTF.

This clone was observed a single time. The chain has TRBV29-1 and TRBJ2-2, with TRBD2 identical over 14 bases. The CDR3 is 19 amino acids. V dropped 7 bases and J dropped 5; count of bases not matched to a gene: 18. Germline V gives CDR1 SQVTM, CDR2 ANQGSEA. The CDR3 sequence is CSARLVGGRTSGRTGELFF. The CDR3 DNA reads TGCAGCGCCCGGTTGGTCGGGGGTAGGACTAGCGGGAGGACCGGGGAGCTGTTTTTT.

The chain couples TRBV18 to TRBJ2-7; TRBD2 matches 10 bases. Germline CDR1 KGHSH, CDR2 LQKENI. The CDR3 consists of 15 residues. V dropped 6 bases and J dropped 4; count of bases not matched to a gene: 9. This chain's CDR3 is CASSRTSGWEYEQYF. Here the CDR3 DNA reads TGTGCCAGCTCGCGGACTAGCGGCTGGGAGTACGAGCAGTACTTC.

This clone appeared once. V is TRBV7-9 and J is TRBJ2-7, with 8 bases identical to TRBD1. Germline V gene lookup returns CDR1 SEHNR and CDR2 FQNEAQ (reference sequence). The V gene end was trimmed by 0 bases and the J gene end by 8 bases; junction bases not matched to a gene: 3. This CDR3 spans 13 amino acids. This chain's CDR3 is CASSLAWTGQQYF. The CDR3 DNA sequence: TGTGCCAGCAGCTTAGCTTGGACAGGGCAGCAGTACTTC.

The CDR3 DNA reads as TGTGCCAGTAGCACGGGAAGGAGCGAATGGGGCTACACCTTC. Amino acids: CASSTGRSEWGYTF. The chain is built from TRBV19 and TRBJ1-2; no clear D. The length of the CDR3 is 14 residues. CDR1 and CDR2 (germline): LNHDA, SQIVND (reference sequence). With 6 bases removed from V and 8 bases from J, the gap between germline ends came to 19 bases.

In its sample, this clone was seen once. This chain links TRBV2 with TRBJ2-1; 8 bases map to TRBD2. The CDR3 runs to 17 residues. J gave up 8 bases and V 7 bases, and 19 bases lay outside the gene matches. Germline CDR1 reads SNHLY; CDR2 reads FYNNEI. CDR3 loop: CASISARSGSHSDEQFF. The CDR3 nucleotides are TGTGCCAGCATATCGGCCCGGAGCGGGAGTCATAGCGATGAGCAGTTCTTC.

V and J are TRBV6-5 and TRBJ2-7, with TRBD1 as a possible D gene (6 bases). CDR1 and CDR2 from the germline V gene are MNHEY and SVGAGI. V dropped 6 bases and J dropped 6 bases, with 12 bases sitting between them. This CDR3 has 12 amino acids. In nucleotides, the CDR3 is TGTGCCAGCAGGACAGGAAGGCGCGAGCAGTACTTC. As protein: CASRTGRREQYF.

CDR3 residues: CASSRHNQPQHF. For the CDR3, the DNA is TGTGCCAGCAGCAGACACAATCAGCCCCAGCATTTT. V usage is TRBV28 and J usage is TRBJ1-5; D gene ambiguous. CDR3 size: 12 residues. Trimming took 6 bases from V and 3 from J, leaving 6 bases between them. Looked up from germline, CDR1 is MDHEN and CDR2 is SYDVKM.